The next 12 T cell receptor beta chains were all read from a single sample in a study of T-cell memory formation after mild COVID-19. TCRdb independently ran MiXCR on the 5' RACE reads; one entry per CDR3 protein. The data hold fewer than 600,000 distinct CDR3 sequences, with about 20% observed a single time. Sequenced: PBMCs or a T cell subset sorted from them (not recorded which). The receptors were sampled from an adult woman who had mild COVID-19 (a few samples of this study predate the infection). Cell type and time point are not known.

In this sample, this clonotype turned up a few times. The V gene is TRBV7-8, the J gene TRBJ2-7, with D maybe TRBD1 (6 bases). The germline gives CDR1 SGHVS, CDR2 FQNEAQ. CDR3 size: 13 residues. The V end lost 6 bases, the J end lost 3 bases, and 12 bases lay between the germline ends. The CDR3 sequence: CASRRDISYEQYF. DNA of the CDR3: TGTGCCAGCAGAAGGGACATAAGCTACGAGCAGTACTTC.

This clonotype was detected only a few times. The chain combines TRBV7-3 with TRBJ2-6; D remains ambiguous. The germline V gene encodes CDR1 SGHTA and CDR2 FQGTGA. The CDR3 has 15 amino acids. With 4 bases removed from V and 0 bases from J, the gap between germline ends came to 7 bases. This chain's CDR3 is CASSSDSSGANVLTF. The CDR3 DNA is TGTGCCAGCAGCTCTGACTCCTCTGGGGCCAACGTCCTGACTTTC.

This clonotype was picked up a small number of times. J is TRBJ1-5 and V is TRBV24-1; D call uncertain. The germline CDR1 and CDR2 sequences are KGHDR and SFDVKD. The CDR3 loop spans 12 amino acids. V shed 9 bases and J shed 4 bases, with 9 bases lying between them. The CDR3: CATAGGNQPQHF. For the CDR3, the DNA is TGTGCCACCGCGGGTGGTAATCAGCCCCAGCATTTT.

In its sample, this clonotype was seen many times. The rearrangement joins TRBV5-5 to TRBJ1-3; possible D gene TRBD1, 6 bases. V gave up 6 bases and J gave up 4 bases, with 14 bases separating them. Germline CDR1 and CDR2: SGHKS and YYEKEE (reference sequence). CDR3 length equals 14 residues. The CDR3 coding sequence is TGTGCCAGCACCCGGGGGGGGGCAGGAAACACCATATATTTT. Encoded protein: CASTRGGAGNTIYF. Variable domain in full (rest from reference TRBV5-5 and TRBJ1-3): DAGVTQSPTHLIKTRGQQVTLRCSPISGHKSVSWYQQVLGQGPQFIFQYYEKEERGRGNFPDRFSARQFPNYSSELNVNALLLGDSALYLCASTRGGAGNTIYFGEGSWLTVV.

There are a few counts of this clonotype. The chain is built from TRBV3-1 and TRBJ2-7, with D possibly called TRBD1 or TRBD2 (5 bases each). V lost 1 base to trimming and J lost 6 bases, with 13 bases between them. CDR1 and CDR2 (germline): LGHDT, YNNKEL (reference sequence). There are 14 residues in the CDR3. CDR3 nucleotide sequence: TGTGCCAGCAGCCAAGCCGGGACGCGGGTCGAGCAGTACTTC. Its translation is CASSQAGTRVEQYF.

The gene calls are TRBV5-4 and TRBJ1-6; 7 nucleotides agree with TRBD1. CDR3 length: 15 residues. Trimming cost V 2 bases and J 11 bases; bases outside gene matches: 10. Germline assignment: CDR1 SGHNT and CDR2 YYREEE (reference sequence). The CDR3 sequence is CASSFFGTEGTPLHF. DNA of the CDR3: TGTGCCAGCAGCTTCTTTGGGACAGAAGGGACACCCCTCCACTTT.

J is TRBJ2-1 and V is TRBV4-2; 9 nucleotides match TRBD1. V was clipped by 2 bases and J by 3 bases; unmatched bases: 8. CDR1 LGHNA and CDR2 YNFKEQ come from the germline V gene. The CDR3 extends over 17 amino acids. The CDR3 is CASSQKGDRDHYNEQFF. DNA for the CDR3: TGTGCCAGCAGCCAAAAGGGGGACAGGGACCACTACAATGAGCAGTTCTTC.

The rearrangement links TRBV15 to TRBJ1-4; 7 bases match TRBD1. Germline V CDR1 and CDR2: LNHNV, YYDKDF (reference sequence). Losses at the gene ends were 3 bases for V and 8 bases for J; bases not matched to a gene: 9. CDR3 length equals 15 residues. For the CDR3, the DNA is TGTGCCACCAGCAGGGATAGAGGGACAGCCGAAAAACTGTTTTTT. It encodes CATSRDRGTAEKLFF.

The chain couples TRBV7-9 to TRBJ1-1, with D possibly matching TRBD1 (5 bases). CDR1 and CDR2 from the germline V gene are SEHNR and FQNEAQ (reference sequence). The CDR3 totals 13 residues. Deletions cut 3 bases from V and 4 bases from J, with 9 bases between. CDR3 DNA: TGTGCCAGCAGCTTGACAGTTTTCACTGAAGCTTTCTTT. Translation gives CASSLTVFTEAFF.

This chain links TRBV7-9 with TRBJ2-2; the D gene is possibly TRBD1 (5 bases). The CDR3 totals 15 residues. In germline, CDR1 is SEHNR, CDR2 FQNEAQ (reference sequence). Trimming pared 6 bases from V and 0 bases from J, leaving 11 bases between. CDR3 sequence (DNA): TGTGCCAGCAGGGACACGCCAACGAACACCGGGGAGCTGTTTTTT. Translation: CASRDTPTNTGELFF. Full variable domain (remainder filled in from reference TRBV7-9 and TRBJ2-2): DTGVSQNPRHKITKRGQNVTFRCDPISEHNRLYWYRQTLGQGPEFLTYFQNEAQLEKSRLLSDRFSAERPKGSFSTLEIQRTEQGDSAMYLCASRDTPTNTGELFFGEGSRLTVL.

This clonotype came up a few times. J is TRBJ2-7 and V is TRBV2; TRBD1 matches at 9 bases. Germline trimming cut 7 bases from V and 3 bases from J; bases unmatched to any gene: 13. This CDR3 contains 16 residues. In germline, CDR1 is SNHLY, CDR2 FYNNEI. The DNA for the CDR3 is TGTGCCAGCACCCCCGAACAGGGGGCTTGGGGCTACGAGCAGTACTTC. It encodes CASTPEQGAWGYEQYF.

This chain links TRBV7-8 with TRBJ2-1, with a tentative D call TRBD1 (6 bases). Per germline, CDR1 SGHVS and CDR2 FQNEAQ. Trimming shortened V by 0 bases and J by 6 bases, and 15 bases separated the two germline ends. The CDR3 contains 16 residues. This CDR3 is CASSLAWGQSPNEQFF. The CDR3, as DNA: TGTGCCAGCAGCTTAGCGTGGGGACAAAGCCCCAATGAGCAGTTCTTC.